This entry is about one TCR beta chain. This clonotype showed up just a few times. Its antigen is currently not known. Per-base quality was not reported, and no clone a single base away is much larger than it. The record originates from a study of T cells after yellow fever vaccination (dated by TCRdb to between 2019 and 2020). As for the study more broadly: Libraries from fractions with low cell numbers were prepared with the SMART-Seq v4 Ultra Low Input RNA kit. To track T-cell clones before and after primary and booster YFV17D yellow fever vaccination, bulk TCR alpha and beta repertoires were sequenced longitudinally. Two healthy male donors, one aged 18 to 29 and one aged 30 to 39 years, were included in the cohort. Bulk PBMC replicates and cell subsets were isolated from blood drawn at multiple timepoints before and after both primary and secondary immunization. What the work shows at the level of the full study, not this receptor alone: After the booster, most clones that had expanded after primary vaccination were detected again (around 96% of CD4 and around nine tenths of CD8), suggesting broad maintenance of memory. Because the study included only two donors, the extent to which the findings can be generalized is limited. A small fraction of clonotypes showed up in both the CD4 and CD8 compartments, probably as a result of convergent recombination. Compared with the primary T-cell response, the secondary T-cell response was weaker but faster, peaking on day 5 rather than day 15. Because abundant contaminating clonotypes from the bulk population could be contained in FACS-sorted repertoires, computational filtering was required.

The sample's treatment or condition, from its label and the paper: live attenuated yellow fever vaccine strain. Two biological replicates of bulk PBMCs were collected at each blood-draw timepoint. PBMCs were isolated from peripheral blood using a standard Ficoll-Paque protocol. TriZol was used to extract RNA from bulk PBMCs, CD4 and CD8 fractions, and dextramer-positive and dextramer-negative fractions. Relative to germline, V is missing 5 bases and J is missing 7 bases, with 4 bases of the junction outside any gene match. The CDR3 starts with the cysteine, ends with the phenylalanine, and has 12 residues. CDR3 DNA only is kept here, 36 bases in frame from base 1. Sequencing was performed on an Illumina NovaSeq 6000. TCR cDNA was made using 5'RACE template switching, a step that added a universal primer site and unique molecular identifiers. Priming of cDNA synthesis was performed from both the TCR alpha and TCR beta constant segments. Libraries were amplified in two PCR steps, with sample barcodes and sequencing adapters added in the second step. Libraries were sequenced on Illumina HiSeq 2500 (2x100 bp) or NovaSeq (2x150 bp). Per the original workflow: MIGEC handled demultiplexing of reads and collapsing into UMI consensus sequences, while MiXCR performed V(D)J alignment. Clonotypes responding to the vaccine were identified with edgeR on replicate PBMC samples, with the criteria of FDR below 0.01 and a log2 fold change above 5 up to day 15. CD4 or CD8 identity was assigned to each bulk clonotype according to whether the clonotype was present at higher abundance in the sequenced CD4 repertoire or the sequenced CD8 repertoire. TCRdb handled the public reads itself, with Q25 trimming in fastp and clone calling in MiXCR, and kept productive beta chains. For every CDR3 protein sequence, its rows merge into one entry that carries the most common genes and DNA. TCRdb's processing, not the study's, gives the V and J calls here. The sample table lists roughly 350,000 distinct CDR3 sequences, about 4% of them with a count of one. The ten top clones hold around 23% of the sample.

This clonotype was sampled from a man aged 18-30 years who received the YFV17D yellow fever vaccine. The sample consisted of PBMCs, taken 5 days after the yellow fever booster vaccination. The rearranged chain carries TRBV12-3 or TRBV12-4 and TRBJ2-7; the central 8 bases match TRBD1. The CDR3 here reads CASSTGGREQYF. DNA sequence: TGTGCCAGCAGTACAGGGGGGCGGGAGCAGTACTTC.